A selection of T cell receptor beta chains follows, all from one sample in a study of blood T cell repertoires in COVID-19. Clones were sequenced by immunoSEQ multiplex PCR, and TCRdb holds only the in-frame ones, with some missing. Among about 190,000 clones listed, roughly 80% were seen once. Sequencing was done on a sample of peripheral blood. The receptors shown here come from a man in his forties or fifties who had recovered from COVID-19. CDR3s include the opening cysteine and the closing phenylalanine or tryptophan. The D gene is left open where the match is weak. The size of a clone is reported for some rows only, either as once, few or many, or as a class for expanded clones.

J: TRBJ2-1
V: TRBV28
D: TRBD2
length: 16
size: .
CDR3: CASSLPLSGRANEQFF
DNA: TGTGCCAGCAGTTTACCCCTTAGCGGGAGGGCTAATGAGCAGTTCTTC

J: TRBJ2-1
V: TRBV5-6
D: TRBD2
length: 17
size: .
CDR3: CASSLAGTSGSYNEQFF
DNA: TGTGCCAGCAGCTTGGCCGGGACTAGCGGGAGCTACAATGAGCAGTTCTTC

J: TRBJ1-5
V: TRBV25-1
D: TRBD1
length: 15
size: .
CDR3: CASSETGGRNQPQHF
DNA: TGTGCCAGCAGTGAAACAGGGGGCCGCAATCAGCCCCAGCATTTT

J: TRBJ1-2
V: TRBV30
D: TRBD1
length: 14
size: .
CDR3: CAWSDRGMGYGYTF
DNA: TGTGCCTGGAGTGACAGGGGGATGGGTTATGGCTACACCTTC

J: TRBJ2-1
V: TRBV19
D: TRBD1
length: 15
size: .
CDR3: CASSIQAGGAYEQFF
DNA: TGTGCCAGTAGTATACAGGCAGGGGGCGCGTATGAGCAGTTCTTC

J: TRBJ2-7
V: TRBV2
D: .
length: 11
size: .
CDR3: CASNLLYEQYF
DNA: TGTGCCAGCAACCTACTCTACGAGCAGTACTTC

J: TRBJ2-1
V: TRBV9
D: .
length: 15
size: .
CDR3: CASSVSGIQGNEQFF
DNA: TGTGCCAGCAGCGTATCCGGTATCCAGGGAAATGAGCAGTTCTTC

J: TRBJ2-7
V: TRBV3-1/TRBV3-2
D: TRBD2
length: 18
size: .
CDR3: CASSPRTGLAGYSYEQYF
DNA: TGTGCCAGCAGCCCCAGAACGGGACTAGCGGGATACTCCTACGAGCAGTACTTC

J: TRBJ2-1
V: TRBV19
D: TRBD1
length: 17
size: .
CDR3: CASSISPTGPSYNEQFF
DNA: TGTGCCAGTAGTATCTCGCCGACAGGGCCAAGCTACAATGAGCAGTTCTTC

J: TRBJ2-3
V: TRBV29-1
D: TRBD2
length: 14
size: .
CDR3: CSVEPSGSTDTQYF
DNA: TGCAGCGTTGAACCTAGCGGGAGCACAGATACGCAGTATTTT

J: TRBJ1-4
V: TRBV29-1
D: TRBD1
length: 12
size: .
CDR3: CSARTGFEKLFF
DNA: TGCAGCGCTCGGACAGGGTTTGAAAAACTGTTTTTT

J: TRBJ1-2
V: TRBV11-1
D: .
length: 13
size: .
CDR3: CASSPPWGGGYTF
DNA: TGTGCCAGCAGCCCCCCCTGGGGCGGAGGCTACACCTTC

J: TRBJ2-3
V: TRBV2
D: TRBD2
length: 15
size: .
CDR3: CASSEVREGTDTQYF
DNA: TGTGCCAGCAGTGAAGTGCGGGAGGGCACAGATACGCAGTATTTT

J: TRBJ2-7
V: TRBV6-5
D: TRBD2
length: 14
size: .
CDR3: CASTPSGKTYEQYF
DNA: TGTGCCAGCACCCCTAGCGGGAAGACCTACGAGCAGTACTTC

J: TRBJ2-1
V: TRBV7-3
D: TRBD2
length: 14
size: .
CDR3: CASSLTGSGAEQFF
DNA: TGTGCCAGCAGCTTAACCGGGAGCGGGGCTGAGCAGTTCTTC

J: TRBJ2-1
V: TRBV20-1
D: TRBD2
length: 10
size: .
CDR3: CSAGGAGQFF
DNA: TGCAGTGCCGGGGGGGCTGGGCAGTTCTTC

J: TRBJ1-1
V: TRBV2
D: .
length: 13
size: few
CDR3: CASGRAFDTEAFF
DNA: TGTGCCAGCGGCAGGGCCTTTGACACTGAAGCTTTCTTT

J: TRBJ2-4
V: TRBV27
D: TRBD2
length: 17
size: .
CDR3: CASSLGLAGLAKNIQYF
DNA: TGTGCCAGCAGTTTGGGGCTAGCGGGTTTAGCCAAAAACATTCAGTACTTC

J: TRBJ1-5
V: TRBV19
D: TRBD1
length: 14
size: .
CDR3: CASTGQPSNQPQHF
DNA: TGTGCCAGTACGGGACAGCCTTCCAATCAGCCCCAGCATTTT

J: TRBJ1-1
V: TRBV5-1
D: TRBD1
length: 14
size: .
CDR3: CASSDDRAGTEAFF
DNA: TGCGCCAGCAGCGATGACAGGGCCGGCACTGAAGCTTTCTTT

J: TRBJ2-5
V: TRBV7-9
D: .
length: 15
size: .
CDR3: CASSFLEGVKETQYF
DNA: TGTGCCAGCAGCTTTCTAGAGGGGGTTAAAGAGACCCAGTACTTC

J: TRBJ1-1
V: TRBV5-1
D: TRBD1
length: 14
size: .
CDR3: CASSLRTGDTEAFF
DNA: TGCGCCAGCAGCTTAAGGACAGGGGACACTGAAGCTTTCTTT

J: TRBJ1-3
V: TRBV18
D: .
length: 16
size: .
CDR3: CASSPGPPGSGNTIYF
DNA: TGTGCCAGCTCACCAGGTCCCCCGGGCTCTGGAAACACCATATATTTT

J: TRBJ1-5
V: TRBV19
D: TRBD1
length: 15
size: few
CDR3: CASSALTGGLQPQHF
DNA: TGTGCCAGTAGTGCCCTCACAGGGGGCCTTCAGCCCCAGCATTTT

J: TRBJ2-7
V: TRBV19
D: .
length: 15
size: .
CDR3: CASSTPEGGRYEQYF
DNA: TGTGCCAGTAGTACTCCGGAGGGGGGGCGCTACGAGCAGTACTTC

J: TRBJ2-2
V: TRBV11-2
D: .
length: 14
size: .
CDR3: CASSFWGGSGELFF
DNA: TGTGCCAGCAGCTTTTGGGGGGGCAGCGGGGAGCTGTTTTTT

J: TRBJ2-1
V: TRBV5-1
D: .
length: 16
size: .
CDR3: CASSLSLGRSYNEQFF
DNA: TGCGCCAGCAGCTTATCACTGGGGCGGTCCTACAATGAGCAGTTCTTC

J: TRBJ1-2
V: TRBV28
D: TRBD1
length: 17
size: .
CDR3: CASSLSPERTGGYGYTF
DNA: TGTGCCAGCAGTTTATCTCCGGAACGGACAGGGGGCTATGGCTACACCTTC

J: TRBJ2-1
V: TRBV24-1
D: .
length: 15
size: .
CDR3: CATSDRAGTYNEQFF
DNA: TGTGCCACCAGTGATCGTGCAGGGACCTACAATGAGCAGTTCTTC